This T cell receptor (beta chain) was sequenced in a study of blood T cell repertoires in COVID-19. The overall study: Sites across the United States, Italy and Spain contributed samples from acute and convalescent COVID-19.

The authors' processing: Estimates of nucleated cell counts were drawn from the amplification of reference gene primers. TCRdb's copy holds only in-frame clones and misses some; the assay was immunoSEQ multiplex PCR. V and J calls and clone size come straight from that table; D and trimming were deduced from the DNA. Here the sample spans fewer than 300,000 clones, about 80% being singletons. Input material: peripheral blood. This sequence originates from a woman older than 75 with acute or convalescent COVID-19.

This chain's CDR3 is CASRWTSGGAQETQYF. CDR3 coding DNA: TGTGCCAGCAGGTGGACTAGCGGGGGGGCACAAGAGACCCAGTACTTC. The V gene is TRBV2, the J gene TRBJ2-5; 15 bases map to TRBD2. Trimming cost V 6 bases and J 2 bases; bases outside gene matches: 4. The CDR3 spans 16 residues. CDR1 is SNHLY and CDR2 is FYNNEI in the germline V gene. The full variable domain, completed using reference TRBV2 and TRBJ2-5, is EPEVTQTPSHQVTQMGQEVILRCVPISNHLYFYWYRQILGQKVEFLVSFYNNEISEKSEIFDDQFSVERPDGSNFTLKIRSTKLEDSAMYFCASRWTSGGAQETQYFGPGTRLLVL.